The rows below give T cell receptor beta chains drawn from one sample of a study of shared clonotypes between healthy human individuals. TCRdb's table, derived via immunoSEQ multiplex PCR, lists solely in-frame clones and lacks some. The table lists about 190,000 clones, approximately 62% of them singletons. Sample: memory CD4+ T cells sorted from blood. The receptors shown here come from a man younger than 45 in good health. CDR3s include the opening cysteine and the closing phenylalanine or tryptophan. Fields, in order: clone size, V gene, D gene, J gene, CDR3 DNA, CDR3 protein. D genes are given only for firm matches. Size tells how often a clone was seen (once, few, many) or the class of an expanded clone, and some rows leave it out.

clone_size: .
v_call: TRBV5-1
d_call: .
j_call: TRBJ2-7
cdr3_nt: TGCGCCAGCAGTAGAGGGGAGGCCTACGAGCAGTACTTC
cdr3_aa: CASSRGEAYEQYF

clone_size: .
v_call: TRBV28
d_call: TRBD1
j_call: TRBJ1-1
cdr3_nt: TGTGCCTCGCAGGTCAGGGGGGGTAATTCTGAAGCTTTCTTT
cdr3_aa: CASQVRGGNSEAFF

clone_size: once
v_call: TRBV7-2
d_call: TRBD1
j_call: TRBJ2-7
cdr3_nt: TGTGCCAGCAGCTTAGTGTTTTCGGGGACAGGGAGCCCCGAGCAGTACTTC
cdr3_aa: CASSLVFSGTGSPEQYF

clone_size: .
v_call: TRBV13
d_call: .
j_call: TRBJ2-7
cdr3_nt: TGTGCCAGCAGCTTGGAACCCGGGACTTGGGAAACCTACGAGCAGTACTTC
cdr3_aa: CASSLEPGTWETYEQYF

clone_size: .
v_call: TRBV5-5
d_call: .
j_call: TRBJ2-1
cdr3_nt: TGTGCCAGCAGCATGCAAAGTGCCAGTGAGTTCTTC
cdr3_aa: CASSMQSASEFF

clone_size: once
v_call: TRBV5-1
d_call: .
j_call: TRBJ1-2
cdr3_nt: TGCGCCAGCAGCTTGGGACAGGCCGGAAATTTCTATGGCTACACCTTC
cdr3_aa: CASSLGQAGNFYGYTF

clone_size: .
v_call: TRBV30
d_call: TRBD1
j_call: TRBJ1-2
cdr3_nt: TGTGCCTGGAGGGGACAGGGAGGTGGCTACACCTTC
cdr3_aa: CAWRGQGGGYTF

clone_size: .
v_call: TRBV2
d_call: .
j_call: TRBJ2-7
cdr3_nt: TGTGCCAGCAGTGCGAGTCCTGACAGTTACGAGCAGTACTTC
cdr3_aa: CASSASPDSYEQYF

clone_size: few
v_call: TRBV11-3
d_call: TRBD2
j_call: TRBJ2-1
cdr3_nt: TGTGCCAGCAGCTTAGGGCTAGCGGGTAAATACAATGAGCAGTTCTTC
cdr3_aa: CASSLGLAGKYNEQFF

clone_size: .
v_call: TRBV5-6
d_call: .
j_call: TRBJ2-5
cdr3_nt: TGTGCCAGCAGCTCGATGGGGCACTCGACTATGGAGACCCAGTACTTC
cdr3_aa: CASSSMGHSTMETQYF